The source of this TCR beta chain is a study of shared clonotypes between healthy human individuals (dated by TCRdb to about 2020). About the study as a whole: The cohort included a few men and a couple of women between 18 and 49 years of age. For each donor, CD4 naive and CD4 memory were each run on three plates, CD8 naive on two plates, and CD8 memory on one plate. Blood TCR repertoires of five healthy adults were deeply sequenced to estimate repertoire size and the extent of clonotype sharing between individuals. Different laboratories and diverse techniques were used to prepare libraries and sequence TCR repertoires, to increase sequencing depth and limit assay-specific biases. Leukapheresis yielded between about 0.94 and 9.5 billion PBMCs per donor.

Using the deep immunoSEQ assay, multiplex PCR amplified TCR CDR3 regions from genomic DNA. Extracted genomic DNA from each cell subset was spread evenly across all wells of several immunoSEQ 96-well plates, with each plate serving as a replicate. For sorted subsets, about 200 ng genomic DNA, equal to some 30,000 T cell genomes, was loaded into each replicate PCR. The purified libraries were quantified using a Qubit 3.0 fluorometer, sized with a Bioanalyzer 2100, and then quantified again using the KAPA Library Quantification kit. Each immunoSEQ 96-well plate was sequenced on its own single-read 150-cycle Illumina NextSeq 550 flow cell. Regarding the original processing steps: Because the immunoSEQ output held only junctional sequences and lacked quality scores, the filtering could not match the filtering applied to full-length reads. Sequences were annotated with PyIR, a Python wrapper for IgBLAST v1.9, using IMGT germline references to assign V/J genes and CDR3. Reads were filtered out if the reads had weak V/J assignments (E-value above 1e-6), no CDR3, stop codons, out-of-frame junctions, or ambiguous translated residues. V3J clonotypes were defined by identical inferred V gene, J gene, and CDR3 amino acid sequence. The percentage overlap between two repertoires was calculated by dividing the number of shared unique clonotypes by the size of the smaller repertoire. Richness of each repertoire was evaluated using RTK rarefaction, the Chao1 estimator, and Recon v2.1 estimates of unobserved clonotypes. For all TCRbeta clonotypes obtained by the gDNA method from four donors, generation probabilities were computed with OLGA. This is the immuneACCESS table as TCRdb keeps it, with only in-frame sequences that have V and J called. A part of the clones is gone; compared with another copy, unresolved V genes explain less than half, and the rest is unexplained. The V and J calls and clone size were taken over from that table, and D and trimming were inferred from the DNA. The sample profile shows roughly 1.5 million clones; 95% to 99% of them were found once. 0.4% to 0.45% of the sample is taken by the ten largest.

Overall study outcomes, separate from this receptor: Clonotypes shared by all four sorted-subset donors showed higher generation probabilities than non-shared clonotypes. Rarefaction of sorted-subset datasets indicated incomplete sequencing despite the large sequencing depth. The genetic and exposure-history diversity represented was limited by the small number of donors. Sampling was limited to blood, and TCR repertoires in tissue likely differ from TCR repertoires in blood. When a handful of donors were compared, the shared fraction of clonotypes was 5% to 6.5% for naive CD4, over 3% for naive CD8, more than 2% for memory CD4, and around 0.4% for memory CD8. Pairwise subsampling led to the expectation that sequencing depth would affect the degree of clonotype sharing among donors. Naive subsets generally had larger estimated clonotype richness than memory subsets.

From the cysteine up to the phenylalanine, the CDR3 has a length of 14 residues. The DNA shown is the 42-base CDR3, in frame from base 1. The germline V gene yields MDHEN for CDR1 and SYDVKM for CDR2. Unmatched junction bases come to 8, with V trimmed by 8 bases and J by 5 bases. Donors were healthy HIV-negative adults with no recently reported acute infections or vaccinations. Only Caucasian adults living in Nashville, Tennessee, USA were represented among the donors. Magnetic negative selection was used to enrich CD4+ T cells, after which naive cells were positively selected on CD45RA and the negative fraction became the memory subset. Blood was collected by leukapheresis, and PBMCs were isolated by Ficoll-Histopaque density gradient centrifugation and then cryopreserved in liquid nitrogen vapor phase. Analytical flow cytometry was used to check the purity and quantity of each magnetically sorted T cell population. Each sorted fraction had its genomic DNA isolated and then quantified by UV absorbance on a Nanodrop 2000c.

Of note for this clone: The target of this receptor is not known. It has no much larger one-base neighbor in the sample; base qualities were not kept.

In this chain, TRBV28 is recombined with TRBJ2-7; 11 of the junction bases match TRBD2. This receptor was identified in a man aged 25 to 40 in good health. Sequencing input: naive CD4+ T cells sorted from blood. The sample's cell subset or site label is to be understood as: CD45RA+ positively selected. At the DNA level, the sequence is TGTGCCAGCGGCACTAGCGGGAGTTCCCACGAGCAGTACTTC. Translation gives CASGTSGSSHEQYF.